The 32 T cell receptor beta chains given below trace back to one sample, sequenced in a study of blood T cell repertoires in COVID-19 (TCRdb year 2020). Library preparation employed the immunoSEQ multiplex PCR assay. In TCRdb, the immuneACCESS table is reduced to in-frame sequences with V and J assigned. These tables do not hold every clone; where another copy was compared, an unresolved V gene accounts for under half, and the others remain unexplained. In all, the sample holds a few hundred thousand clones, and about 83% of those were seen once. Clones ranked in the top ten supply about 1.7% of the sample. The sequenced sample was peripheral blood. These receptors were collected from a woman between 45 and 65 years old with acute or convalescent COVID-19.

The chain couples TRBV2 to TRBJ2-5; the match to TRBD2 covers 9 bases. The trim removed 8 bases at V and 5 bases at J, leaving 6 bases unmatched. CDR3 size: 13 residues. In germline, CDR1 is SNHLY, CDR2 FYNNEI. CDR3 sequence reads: CASGIAGVETQYF. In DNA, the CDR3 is TGTGCCAGCGGAATAGCGGGAGTGGAGACCCAGTACTTC. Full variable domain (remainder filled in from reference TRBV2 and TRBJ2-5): EPEVTQTPSHQVTQMGQEVILRCVPISNHLYFYWYRQILGQKVEFLVSFYNNEISEKSEIFDDQFSVERPDGSNFTLKIRSTKLEDSAMYFCASGIAGVETQYFGPGTRLLVL.

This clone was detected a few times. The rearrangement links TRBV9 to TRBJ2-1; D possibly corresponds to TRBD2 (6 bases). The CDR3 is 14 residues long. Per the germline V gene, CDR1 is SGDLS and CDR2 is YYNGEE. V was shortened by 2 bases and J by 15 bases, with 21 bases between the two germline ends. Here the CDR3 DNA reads TGTGCCAGCAGCGTGGGTACCGCGCGGGAATCTCCGTTCTTC. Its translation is CASSVGTARESPFF.

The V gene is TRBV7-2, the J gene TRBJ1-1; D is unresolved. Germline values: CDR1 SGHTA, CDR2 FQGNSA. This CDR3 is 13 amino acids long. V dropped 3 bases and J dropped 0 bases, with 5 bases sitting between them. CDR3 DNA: TGTGCCAGCAGCTTTAGCTTGAACACTGAAGCTTTCTTT. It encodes CASSFSLNTEAFF. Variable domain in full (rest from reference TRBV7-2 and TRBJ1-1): GAGVSQSPSNKVTEKGKDVELRCDPISGHTALYWYRQSLGQGLEFLIYFQGNSAPDKSGLPSDRFSAERTGGSVSTLTIQRTQQEDSAVYLCASSFSLNTEAFFGQGTRLTVV.

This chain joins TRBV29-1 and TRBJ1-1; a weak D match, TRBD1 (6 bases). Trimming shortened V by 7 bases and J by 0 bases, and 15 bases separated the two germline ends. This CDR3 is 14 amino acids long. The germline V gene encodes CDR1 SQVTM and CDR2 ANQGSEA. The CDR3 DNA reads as TGCAGCGCTCTGACAGGCAGGATGAACACTGAAGCTTTCTTT. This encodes CSALTGRMNTEAFF. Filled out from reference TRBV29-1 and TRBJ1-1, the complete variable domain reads SAVISQKPSRDICQRGTSLTIQCQVDSQVTMMFWYRQQPGQSLTLIATANQGSEATYESGFVIDKFPISRPNLTFSTLTVSNMSPEDSSIYLCSALTGRMNTEAFFGQGTRLTVV.

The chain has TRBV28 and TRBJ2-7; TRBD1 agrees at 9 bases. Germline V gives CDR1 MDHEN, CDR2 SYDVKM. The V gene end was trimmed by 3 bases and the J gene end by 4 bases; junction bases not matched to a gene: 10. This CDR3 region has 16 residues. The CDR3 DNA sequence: TGTGCCAGCAGTTTCAAACCCGGGACAGGGTATTACGAGCAGTACTTC. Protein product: CASSFKPGTGYYEQYF. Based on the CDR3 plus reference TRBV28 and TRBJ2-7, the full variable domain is DVKVTQSSRYLVKRTGEKVFLECVQDMDHENMFWYRQDPGLGLRLIYFSYDVKMKEKGDIPEGYSVSREKKERFSLILESASTNQTSMYLCASSFKPGTGYYEQYFGPGTRLTVT.

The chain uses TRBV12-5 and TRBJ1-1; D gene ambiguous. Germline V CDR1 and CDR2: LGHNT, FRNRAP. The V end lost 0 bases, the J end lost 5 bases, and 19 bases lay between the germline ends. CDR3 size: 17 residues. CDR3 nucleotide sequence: TGTGCTAGTGGTTTGGTATTTGGAGCGGCTCCGGGAACTGAAGCTTTCTTT. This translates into CASGLVFGAAPGTEAFF. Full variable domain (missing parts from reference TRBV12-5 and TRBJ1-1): DARVTQTPRHKVTEMGQEVTMRCQPILGHNTVFWYRQTMMQGLELLAYFRNRAPLDDSGMPKDRFSAEMPDATLATLKIQPSEPRDSAVYFCASGLVFGAAPGTEAFFGQGTRLTVV.

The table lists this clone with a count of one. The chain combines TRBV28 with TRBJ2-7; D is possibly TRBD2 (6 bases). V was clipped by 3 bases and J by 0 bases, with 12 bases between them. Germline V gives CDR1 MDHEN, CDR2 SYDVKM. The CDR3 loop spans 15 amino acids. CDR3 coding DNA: TGTGCCAGCAGTTTTGGCAGGGAGGCCTCCTACGAGCAGTACTTC. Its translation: CASSFGREASYEQYF.

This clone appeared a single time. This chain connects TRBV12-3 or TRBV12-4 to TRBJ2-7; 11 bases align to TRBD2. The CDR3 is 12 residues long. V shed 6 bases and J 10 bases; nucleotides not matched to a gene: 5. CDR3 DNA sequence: TGTGCCAGCAGGCTAGCGGGAGGACCCCAGTACTTC. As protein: CASRLAGGPQYF.

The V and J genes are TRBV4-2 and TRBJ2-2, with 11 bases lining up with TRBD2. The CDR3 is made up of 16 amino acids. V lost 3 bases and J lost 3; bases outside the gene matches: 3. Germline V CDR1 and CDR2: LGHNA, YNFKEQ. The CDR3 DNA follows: TGTGCCAGCAGCCACCCACTAGCGGGAGACACCGGGGAGCTGTTTTTT. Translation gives CASSHPLAGDTGELFF.

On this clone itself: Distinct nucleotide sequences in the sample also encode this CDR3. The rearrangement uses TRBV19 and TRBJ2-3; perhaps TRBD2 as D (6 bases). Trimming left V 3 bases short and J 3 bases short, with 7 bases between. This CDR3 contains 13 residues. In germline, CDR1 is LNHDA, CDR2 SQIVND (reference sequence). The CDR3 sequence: CASSIGGTDTQYF. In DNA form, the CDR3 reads TGTGCCAGTAGTATCGGGGGAACAGATACGCAGTATTTT. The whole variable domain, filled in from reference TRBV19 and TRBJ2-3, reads DGGITQSPKYLFRKEGQNVTLSCEQNLNHDAMYWYRQDPGQGLRLIYYSQIVNDFQKGDIAEGYSVSREKKESFPLTVTSAQKNPTAFYLCASSIGGTDTQYFGPGTRLTVL.

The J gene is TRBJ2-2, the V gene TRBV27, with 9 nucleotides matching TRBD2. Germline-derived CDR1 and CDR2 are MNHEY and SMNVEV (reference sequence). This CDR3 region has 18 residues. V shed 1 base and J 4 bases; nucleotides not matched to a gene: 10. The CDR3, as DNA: TGTGCCAGCAGTTTATTGGGCGGGAGGGCCTCGGGCACCGGGGAGCTGTTTTTT. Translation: CASSLLGGRASGTGELFF.

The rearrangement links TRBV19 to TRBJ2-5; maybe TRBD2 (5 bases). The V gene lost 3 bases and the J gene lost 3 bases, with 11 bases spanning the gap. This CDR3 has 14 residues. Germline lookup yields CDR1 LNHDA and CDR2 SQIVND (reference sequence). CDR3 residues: CASSMREAEETQYF. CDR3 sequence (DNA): TGTGCCAGTAGTATGCGTGAAGCGGAAGAGACCCAGTACTTC. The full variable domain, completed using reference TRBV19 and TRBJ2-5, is DGGITQSPKYLFRKEGQNVTLSCEQNLNHDAMYWYRQDPGQGLRLIYYSQIVNDFQKGDIAEGYSVSREKKESFPLTVTSAQKNPTAFYLCASSMREAEETQYFGPGTRLLVL.

The CDR3 is CASSYSLAGKTYEQYF. CDR3 nucleotide sequence: TGTGCCAGCAGTTACTCGTTGGCGGGGAAGACCTACGAGCAGTACTTC. V is TRBV6-5 and J is TRBJ2-7; a possible D gene is TRBD2 (6 bases). Germline-derived CDR1 and CDR2 are MNHEY and SVGAGI. V lost 0 bases, J lost 2 bases, and 14 bases lay in between. The CDR3 has 16 residues.

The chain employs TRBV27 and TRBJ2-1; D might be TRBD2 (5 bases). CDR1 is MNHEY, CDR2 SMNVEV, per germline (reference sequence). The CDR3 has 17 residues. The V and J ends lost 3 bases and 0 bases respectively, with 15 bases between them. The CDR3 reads CASSFSSADYSYNEQFF. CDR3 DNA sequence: TGTGCCAGCAGTTTTAGTTCTGCAGACTACTCCTACAATGAGCAGTTCTTC.

The CDR3, as DNA: TGTGCCAGCAACCGGGGGGCAGCGAATGAAAAACTGTTTTTT. It specifies CASNRGAANEKLFF. The rearrangement uses TRBV7-9 and TRBJ1-4; D might be TRBD1 (6 bases). Trimming shortened V by 7 bases and J by 5 bases, and 14 bases separated the two germline ends. Germline CDR1 is SEHNR and CDR2 is FQNEAQ (reference sequence). The CDR3 extends over 14 amino acids.

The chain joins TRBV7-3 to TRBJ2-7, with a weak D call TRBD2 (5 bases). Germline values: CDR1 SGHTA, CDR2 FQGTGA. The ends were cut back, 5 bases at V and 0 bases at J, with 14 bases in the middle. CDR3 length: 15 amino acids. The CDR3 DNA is TGTGCCAGCAGCCTCGCGGGTCCTACCTCCTACGAGCAGTACTTC. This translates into CASSLAGPTSYEQYF. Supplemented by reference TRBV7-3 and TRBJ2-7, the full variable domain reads GAGVSQTPSNKVTEKGKYVELRCDPISGHTALYWYRQSLGQGPEFLIYFQGTGAADDSGLPNDRFFAVRPEGSVSTLKIQRTERGDSAVYLCASSLAGPTSYEQYFGPGTRLTVT.

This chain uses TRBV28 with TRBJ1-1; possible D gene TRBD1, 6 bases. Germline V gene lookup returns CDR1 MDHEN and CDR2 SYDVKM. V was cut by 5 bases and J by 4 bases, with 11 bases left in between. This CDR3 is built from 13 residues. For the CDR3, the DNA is TGTGCCAGCAGTGCAGGGGTGGGCACTGAAGCTTTCTTT. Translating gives CASSAGVGTEAFF.

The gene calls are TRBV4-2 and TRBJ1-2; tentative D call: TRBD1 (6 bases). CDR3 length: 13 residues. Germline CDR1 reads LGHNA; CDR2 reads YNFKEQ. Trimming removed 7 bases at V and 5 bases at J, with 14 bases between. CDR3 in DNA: TGTGCCAGCACCACCCCAGGGGAATATGGCTACACCTTC. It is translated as CASTTPGEYGYTF.

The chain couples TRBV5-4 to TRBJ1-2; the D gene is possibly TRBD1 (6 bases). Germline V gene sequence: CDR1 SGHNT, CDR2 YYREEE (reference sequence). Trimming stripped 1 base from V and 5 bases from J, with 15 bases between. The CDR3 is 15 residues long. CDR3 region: CASSLSHRTVYGYTF. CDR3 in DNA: TGTGCCAGCAGCTTGTCCCACAGGACAGTATATGGCTACACCTTC.

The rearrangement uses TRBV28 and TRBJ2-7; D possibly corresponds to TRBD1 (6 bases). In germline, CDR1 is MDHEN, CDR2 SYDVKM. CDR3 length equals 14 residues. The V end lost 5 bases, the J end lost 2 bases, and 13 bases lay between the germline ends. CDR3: CASSPPGHPYEQYF. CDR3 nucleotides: TGTGCCAGCAGTCCCCCGGGACACCCCTACGAGCAGTACTTC.

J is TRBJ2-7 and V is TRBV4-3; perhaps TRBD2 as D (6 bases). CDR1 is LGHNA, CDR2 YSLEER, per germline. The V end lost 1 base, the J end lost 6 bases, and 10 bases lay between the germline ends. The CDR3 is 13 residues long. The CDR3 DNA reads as TGCGCCAGCAGCCAAGGGGGGGATCGCGAGCAGTACTTC. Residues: CASSQGGDREQYF.

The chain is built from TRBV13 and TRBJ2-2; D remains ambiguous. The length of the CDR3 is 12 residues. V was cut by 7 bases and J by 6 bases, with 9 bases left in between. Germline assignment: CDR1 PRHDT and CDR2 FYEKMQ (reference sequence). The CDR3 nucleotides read TGTGCCAGCACCTCCCGCGCCGGGGAGCTGTTTTTT. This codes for CASTSRAGELFF.

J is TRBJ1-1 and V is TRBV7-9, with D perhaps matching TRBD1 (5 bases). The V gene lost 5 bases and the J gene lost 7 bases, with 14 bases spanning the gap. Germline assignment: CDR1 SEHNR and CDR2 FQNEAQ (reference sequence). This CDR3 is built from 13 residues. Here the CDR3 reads CASSQDGHYEAFF. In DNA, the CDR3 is TGTGCCAGCAGCCAGGACGGACATTATGAAGCTTTCTTT.

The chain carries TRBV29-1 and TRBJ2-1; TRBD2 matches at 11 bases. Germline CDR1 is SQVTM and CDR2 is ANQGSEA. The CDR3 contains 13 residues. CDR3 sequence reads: CSWTSGRYNEQFF. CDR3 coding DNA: TGCAGTTGGACTAGCGGGCGGTACAATGAGCAGTTCTTC.

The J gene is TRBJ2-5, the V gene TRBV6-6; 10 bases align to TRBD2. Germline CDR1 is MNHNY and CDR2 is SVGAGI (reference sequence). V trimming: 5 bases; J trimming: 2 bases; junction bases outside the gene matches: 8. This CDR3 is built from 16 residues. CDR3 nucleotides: TGTGCCAGCAGTCCTCCGGGACTAGCGCTGCAAGAGACCCAGTACTTC. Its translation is CASSPPGLALQETQYF.

DNA for the CDR3: TGTGCCAGCAGCCAAGAATCCGGGGGGAAAAGGGGAGGAAACACCATATATTTT. As protein: CASSQESGGKRGGNTIYF. This chain links TRBV4-2 with TRBJ1-3, with a tentative D call TRBD1 (5 bases). V gave up 0 bases and J gave up 4 bases, with 19 bases separating them. This CDR3 is built from 18 residues. Germline V lookup: CDR1 LGHNA, CDR2 YNFKEQ.

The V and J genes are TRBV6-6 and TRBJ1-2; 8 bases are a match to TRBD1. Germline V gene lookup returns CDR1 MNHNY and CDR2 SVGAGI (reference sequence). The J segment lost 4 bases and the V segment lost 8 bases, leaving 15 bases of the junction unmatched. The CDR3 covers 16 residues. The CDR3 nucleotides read TGTGCCAGCTCCTCCATGACAGGGGATATCCTCTATGGCTACACCTTC. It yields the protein CASSSMTGDILYGYTF.

Written as DNA, the CDR3 is TGCAGTGTTCCAGACTTTCCGACGCAGTATTTT. It encodes CSVPDFPTQYF. The J gene is TRBJ2-3, the V gene TRBV20-1; D is unclear. Germline loops: CDR1 DFQATT, CDR2 SNEGSKA (reference sequence). This CDR3 spans 11 amino acids. V lost 7 bases to trimming and J lost 9 bases, with 14 bases between them.

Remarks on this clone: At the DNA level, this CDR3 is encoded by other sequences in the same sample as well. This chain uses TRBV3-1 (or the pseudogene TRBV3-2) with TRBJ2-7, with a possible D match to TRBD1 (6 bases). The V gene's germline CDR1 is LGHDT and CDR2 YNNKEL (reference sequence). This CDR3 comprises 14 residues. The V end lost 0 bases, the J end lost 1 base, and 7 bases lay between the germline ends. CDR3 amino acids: CASSQEGGSYEQYF. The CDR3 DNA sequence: TGTGCCAGCAGCCAAGAAGGGGGATCCTACGAGCAGTACTTC.

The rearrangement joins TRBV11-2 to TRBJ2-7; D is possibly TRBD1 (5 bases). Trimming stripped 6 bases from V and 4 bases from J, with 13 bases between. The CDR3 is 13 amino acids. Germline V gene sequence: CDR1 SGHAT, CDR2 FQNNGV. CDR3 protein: CASSPRQFYEQYF. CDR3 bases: TGTGCCAGCAGTCCCAGACAGTTTTACGAGCAGTACTTC.

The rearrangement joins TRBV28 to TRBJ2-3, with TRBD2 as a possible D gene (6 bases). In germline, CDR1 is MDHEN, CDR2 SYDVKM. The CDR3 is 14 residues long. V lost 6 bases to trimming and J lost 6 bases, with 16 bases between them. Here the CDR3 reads CASRSGLGADTQYF. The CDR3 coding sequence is TGTGCCAGCAGATCGGGACTCGGTGCCGATACGCAGTATTTT.

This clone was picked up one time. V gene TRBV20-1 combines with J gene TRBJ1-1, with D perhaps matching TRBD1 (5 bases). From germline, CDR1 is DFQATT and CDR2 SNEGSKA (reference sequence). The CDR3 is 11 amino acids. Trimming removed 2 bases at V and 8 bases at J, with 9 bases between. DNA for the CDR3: TGCAGTGCTAGAACGGGGGTGGAAGCTTTCTTT. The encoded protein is CSARTGVEAFF.